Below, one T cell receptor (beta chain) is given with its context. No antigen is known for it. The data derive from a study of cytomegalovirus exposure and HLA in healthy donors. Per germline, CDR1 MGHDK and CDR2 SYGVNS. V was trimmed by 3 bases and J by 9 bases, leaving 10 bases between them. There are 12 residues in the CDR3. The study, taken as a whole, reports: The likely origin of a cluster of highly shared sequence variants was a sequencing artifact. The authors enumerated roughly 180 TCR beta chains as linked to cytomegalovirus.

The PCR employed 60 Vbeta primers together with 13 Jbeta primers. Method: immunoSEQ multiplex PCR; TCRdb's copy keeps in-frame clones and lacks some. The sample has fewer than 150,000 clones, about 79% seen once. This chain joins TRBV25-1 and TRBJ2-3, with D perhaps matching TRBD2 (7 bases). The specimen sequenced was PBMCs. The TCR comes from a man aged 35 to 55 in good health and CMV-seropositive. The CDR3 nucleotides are TGTGCCAGCAGTGAGGGGGGGCGGACGCAGTATTTT. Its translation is CASSEGGRTQYF.